The sequence of this T cell receptor (beta chain) was determined in a study of identical twins. V lost 1 base and J 6 bases, leaving 8 bases between the germline ends. CDR1 SQVTM and CDR2 ANQGSEA come from the germline V gene. CDR3 length: 12 amino acids. From the 5' RACE reads, TCRdb called clonotypes with MiXCR, one entry per CDR3 protein. The sample records under 900,000 distinct CDR3 sequences, approximately 13% being singletons. This clonotype has a single count. These data also formed part of another study, on yellow fever vaccine responses in identical twins.

The receptor comes from a woman between 18 and 29 years old in good health. The sample consisted of PBMCs. This rearrangement joins TRBV29-1 to TRBJ2-3, with unresolved D. The CDR3 loop is CSVEGNSDTQYF. The CDR3 region has the DNA TGCAGCGTTGAAGGTAACTCGGATACGCAGTATTTT.